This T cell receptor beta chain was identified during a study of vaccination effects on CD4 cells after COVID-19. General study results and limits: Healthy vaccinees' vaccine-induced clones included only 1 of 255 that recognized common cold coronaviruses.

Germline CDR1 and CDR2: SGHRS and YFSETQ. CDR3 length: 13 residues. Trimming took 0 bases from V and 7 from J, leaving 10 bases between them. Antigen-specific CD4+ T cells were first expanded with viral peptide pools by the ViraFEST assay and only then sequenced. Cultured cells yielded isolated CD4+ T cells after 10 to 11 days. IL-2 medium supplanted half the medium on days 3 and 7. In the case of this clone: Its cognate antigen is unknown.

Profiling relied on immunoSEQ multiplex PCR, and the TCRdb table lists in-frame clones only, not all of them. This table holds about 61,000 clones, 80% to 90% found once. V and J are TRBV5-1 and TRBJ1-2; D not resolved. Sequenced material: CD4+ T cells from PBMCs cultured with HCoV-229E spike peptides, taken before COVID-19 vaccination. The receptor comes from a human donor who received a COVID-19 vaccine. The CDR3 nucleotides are TGCGCCAGCAGCTTGGACCAGGATCGTGGCTACACCTTC. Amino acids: CASSLDQDRGYTF.